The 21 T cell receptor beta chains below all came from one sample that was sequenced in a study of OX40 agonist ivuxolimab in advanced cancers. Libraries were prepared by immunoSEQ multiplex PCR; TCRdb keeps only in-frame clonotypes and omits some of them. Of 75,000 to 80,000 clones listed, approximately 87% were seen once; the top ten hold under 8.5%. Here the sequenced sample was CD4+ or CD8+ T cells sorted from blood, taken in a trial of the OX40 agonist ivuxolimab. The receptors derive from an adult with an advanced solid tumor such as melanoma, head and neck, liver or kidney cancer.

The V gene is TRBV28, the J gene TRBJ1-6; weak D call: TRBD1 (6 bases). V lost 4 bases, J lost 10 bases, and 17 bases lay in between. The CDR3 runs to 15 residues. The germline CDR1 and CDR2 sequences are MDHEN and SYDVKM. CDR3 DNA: TGTGCCAGCAGTTCCCCTGAGGACAGAAACTCACCCCTCCACTTT. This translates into CASSSPEDRNSPLHF.

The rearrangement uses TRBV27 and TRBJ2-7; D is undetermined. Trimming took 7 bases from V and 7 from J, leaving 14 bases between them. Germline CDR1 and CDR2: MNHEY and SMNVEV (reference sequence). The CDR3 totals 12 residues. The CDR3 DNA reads TGTGCCAGCACGTCCCCCCAGAGAGAGCAGTACTTC. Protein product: CASTSPQREQYF.

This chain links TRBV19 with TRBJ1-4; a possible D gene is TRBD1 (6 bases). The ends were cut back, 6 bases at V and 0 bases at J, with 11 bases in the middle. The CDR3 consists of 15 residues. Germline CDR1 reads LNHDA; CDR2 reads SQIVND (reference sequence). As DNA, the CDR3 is TGTGCCAGTAGAGGGGGGACCGCAACTAATGAAAAACTGTTTTTT. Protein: CASRGGTATNEKLFF.

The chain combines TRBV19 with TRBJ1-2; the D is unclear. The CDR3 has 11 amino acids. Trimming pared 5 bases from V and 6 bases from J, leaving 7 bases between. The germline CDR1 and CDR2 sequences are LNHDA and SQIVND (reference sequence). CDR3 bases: TGTGCCAGTAGTCGCCGGGATGGCTACACCTTC. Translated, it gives CASSRRDGYTF.

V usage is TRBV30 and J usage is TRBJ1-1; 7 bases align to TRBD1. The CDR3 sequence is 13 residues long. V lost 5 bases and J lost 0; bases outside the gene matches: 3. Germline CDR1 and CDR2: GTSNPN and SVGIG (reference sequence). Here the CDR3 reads CAWAGQLNTEAFF. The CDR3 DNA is TGTGCCTGGGCGGGACAGCTGAACACTGAAGCTTTCTTT.

The CDR3: CASSREPRTGNGYTF. DNA for the CDR3: TGTGCCAGCAGCCGCGAGCCTCGGACAGGGAATGGCTACACCTTC. V gene TRBV27 combines with J gene TRBJ1-2, with 8 bases identical to TRBD1. The CDR3 has 15 residues. With 6 bases clipped from V and 6 bases from J, the junction kept 12 bases outside the gene matches. The V gene's germline CDR1 is MNHEY and CDR2 SMNVEV (reference sequence).

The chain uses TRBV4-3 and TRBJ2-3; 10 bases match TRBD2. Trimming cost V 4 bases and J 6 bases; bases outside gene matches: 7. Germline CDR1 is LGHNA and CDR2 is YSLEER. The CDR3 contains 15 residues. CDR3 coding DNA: TGCGCCAGCAGCCTGCTAGCGGGGGCGGGGGATACGCAGTATTTT. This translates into CASSLLAGAGDTQYF.

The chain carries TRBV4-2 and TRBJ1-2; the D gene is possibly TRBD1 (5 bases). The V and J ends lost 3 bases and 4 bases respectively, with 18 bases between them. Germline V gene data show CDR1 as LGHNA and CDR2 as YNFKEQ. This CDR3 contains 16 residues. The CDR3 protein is CASSHSGASTIYGYTF. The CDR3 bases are TGTGCCAGCAGCCATAGTGGGGCCTCCACGATCTATGGCTACACCTTC.

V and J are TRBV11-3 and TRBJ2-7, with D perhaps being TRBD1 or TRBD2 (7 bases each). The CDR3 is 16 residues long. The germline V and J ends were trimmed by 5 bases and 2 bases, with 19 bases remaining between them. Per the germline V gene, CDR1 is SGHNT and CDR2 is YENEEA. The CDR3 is CASSVLRGSGTYEQYF. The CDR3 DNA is TGTGCCAGCAGCGTTCTCAGGGGGAGCGGGACCTACGAGCAGTACTTC.

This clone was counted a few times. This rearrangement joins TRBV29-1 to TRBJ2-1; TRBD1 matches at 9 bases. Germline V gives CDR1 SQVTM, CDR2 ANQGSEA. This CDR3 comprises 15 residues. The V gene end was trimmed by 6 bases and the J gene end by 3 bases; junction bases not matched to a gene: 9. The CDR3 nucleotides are TGCAGCGTCCGTGAGGGGACAGGGATCTACAATGAGCAGTTCTTC. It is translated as CSVREGTGIYNEQFF.

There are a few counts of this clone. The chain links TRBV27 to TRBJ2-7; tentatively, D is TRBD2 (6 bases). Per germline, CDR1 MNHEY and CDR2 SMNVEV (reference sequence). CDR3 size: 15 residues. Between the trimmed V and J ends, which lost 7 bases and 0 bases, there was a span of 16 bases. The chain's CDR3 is CASKRRDSYSYEQYF. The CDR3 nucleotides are TGTGCCAGCAAACGTCGGGACTCCTACTCCTACGAGCAGTACTTC.

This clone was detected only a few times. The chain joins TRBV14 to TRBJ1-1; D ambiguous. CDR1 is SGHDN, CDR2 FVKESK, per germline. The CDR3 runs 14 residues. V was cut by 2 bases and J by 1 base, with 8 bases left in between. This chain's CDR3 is CASSQNLGNTEAFF. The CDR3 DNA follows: TGTGCCAGCAGCCAAAACCTGGGGAACACTGAAGCTTTCTTT.

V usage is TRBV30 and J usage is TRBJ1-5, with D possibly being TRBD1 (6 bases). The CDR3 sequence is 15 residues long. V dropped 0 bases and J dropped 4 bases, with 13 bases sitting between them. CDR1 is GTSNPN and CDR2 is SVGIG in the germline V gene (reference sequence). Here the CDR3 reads CAWSVDGGRNQPQHF. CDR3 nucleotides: TGTGCCTGGAGTGTAGACGGGGGGCGAAATCAGCCCCAGCATTTT. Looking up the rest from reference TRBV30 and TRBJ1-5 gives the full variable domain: SQTIHQWPATLVQPVGSPLSLECTVEGTSNPNLYWYRQAAGRGLQLLFYSVGIGQISSEVPQNLSASRPQDRQFILSSKKLLLSDSGFYLCAWSVDGGRNQPQHFGDGTRLSIL.

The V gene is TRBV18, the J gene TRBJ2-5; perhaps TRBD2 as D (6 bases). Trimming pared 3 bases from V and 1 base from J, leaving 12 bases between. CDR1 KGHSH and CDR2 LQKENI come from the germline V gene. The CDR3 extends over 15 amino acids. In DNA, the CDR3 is TGTGCCAGCTCACCCTTGGGCGGGGTCCAAGAGACCCAGTACTTC. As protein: CASSPLGGVQETQYF. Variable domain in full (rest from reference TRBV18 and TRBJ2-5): NAGVMQNPRHLVRRRGQEARLRCSPMKGHSHVYWYRQLPEEGLKFMVYLQKENIIDESGMPKERFSAEFPKEGPSILRIQQVVRGDSAAYFCASSPLGGVQETQYFGPGTRLLVL.

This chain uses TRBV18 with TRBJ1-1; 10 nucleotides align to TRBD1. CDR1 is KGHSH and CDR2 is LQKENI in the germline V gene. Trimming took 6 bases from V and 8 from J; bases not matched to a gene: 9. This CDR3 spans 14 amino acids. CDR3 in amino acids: CASSRQGAIGEAFF. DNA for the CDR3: TGTGCCAGCTCCCGACAGGGGGCGATAGGCGAAGCTTTCTTT.

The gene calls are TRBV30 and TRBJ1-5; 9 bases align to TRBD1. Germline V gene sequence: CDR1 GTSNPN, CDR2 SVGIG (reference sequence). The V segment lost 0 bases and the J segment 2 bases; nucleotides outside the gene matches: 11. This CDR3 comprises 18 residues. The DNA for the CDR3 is TGTGCCTGGAGTGTAGGGTACAGGGGGCATCGGGGCAATCAGCCCCAGCATTTT. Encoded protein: CAWSVGYRGHRGNQPQHF.

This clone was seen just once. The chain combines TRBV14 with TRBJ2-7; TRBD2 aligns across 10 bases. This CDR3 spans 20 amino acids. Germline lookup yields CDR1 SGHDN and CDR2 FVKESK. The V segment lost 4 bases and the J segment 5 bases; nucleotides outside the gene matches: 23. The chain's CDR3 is CASSPEPTGAWLAGEDEQYF. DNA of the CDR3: TGTGCCAGCAGCCCGGAACCGACAGGGGCTTGGCTAGCGGGGGAGGACGAGCAGTACTTC.

CDR3 nucleotides: TGCGCCAGCAGCTTGGATTATAGCGGGGGCACAGATACGCAGTATTTT. Translated: CASSLDYSGGTDTQYF. The chain uses TRBV5-1 and TRBJ2-3, with 8 bases aligning to TRBD2. This CDR3 has 16 amino acids. J gave up 1 base and V 0 bases, and 4 bases lay outside the gene matches. Germline loops: CDR1 SGHRS, CDR2 YFSETQ.

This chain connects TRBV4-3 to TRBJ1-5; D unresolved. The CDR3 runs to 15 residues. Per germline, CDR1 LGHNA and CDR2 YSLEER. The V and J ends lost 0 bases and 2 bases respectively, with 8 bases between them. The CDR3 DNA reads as TGCGCCAGCAGCCAAGATGCCAGTCGCAATCAGCCCCAGCATTTT. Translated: CASSQDASRNQPQHF.

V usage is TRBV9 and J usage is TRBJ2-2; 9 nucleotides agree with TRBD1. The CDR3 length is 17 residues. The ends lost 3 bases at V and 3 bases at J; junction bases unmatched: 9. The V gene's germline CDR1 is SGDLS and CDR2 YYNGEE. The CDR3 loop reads CASSGAGTGYYTGELFF. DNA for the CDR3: TGTGCCAGCAGCGGGGCTGGGACAGGGTATTACACCGGGGAGCTGTTTTTT.

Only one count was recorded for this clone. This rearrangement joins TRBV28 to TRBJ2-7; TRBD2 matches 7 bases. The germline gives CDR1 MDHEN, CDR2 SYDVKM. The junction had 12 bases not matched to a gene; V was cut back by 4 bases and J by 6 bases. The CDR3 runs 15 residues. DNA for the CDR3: TGTGCCAGCAGTTCCCATTCGTGGGGGGGAGGCGAGCAGTACTTC. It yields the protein CASSSHSWGGGEQYF.